Listed below are T cell receptor beta chains from one sample, sequenced in a study of TIL therapy for anti-PD-1-resistant metastatic lung cancer. Sequencing was performed with immunoSEQ multiplex PCR; in TCRdb, only in-frame clones are kept and a portion is missing. Among about 13,000 clones listed, approximately 71% were seen once. The source was tumor tissue, collected at baseline. The source is a woman between 25 and 85 years old with non-small cell lung cancer. Both conserved end residues are part of each CDR3. The D gene is left open where the match is weak. Clone sizes are given selectively: once, few, many, or a class where the clone is expanded.

D	V	size	J	CDR3	DNA
TRBD1	TRBV4-1	-	TRBJ1-2	CASSQVGQGDYGYTF	TGCGCCAGCAGCCAAGTAGGACAGGGGGACTATGGCTACACCTTC
-	TRBV11-1	-	TRBJ1-1	CASSLGGYGGLMNTEAFF	TGTGCCAGCAGCTTAGGGGGGTATGGGGGCCTCATGAACACTGAAGCTTTCTTT
TRBD1	TRBV16	-	TRBJ2-7	CASSLLWGTGSTYEQYF	TGTGCCAGCAGTCTACTATGGGGGACAGGGTCAACCTACGAGCAGTACTTC
-	TRBV19	-	TRBJ2-3	CASSRFAMTKTTDTQYF	TGTGCCAGTAGTCGATTCGCGATGACTAAGACCACAGATACGCAGTATTTT
TRBD1	TRBV2	-	TRBJ2-6	CASSDRVGANVLTF	TGTGCCAGCAGCGACAGGGTTGGGGCCAACGTCCTGACTTTC
TRBD1	TRBV9	-	TRBJ2-7	CASSVGGTGSWYEQYF	TGTGCCAGCAGCGTAGGGGGGACAGGGTCTTGGTACGAGCAGTACTTC
-	TRBV5-5	-	TRBJ1-1	CAVQTPGATEAFF	TGTGCCGTTCAGACCCCGGGGGCGACTGAAGCTTTCTTT
TRBD2	TRBV4-1	-	TRBJ2-2	CASSQENKLAGGHAGELFF	TGCGCCAGCAGCCAAGAAAACAAACTAGCGGGAGGGCACGCCGGGGAGCTGTTTTTT
TRBD1	TRBV7-9	-	TRBJ1-5	CASSFTGVHQPQHF	TGTGCCAGCAGCTTTACAGGGGTCCACCAGCCCCAGCATTTT
-	TRBV7-2	once	TRBJ2-5	CASTQGQETQYF	TGTGCCAGCACCCAGGGCCAAGAGACCCAGTACTTC
TRBD1	TRBV27	-	TRBJ2-7	CASSYLGQVAEQYF	TGTGCCAGCAGTTATCTAGGACAGGTAGCCGAGCAGTACTTC
-	TRBV6-5	medium-sized	TRBJ1-1	CASSYSSSVGTEAFF	TGTGCCAGCAGTTACTCAAGCTCCGTCGGGACTGAAGCTTTCTTT
-	TRBV30	medium-sized	TRBJ1-1	CAWRTPQTGPVEAFF	TGTGCCTGGAGGACACCACAGACAGGTCCAGTTGAAGCTTTCTTT
-	TRBV2	-	TRBJ2-1	CASTAGREQFF	TGTGCCAGCACTGCAGGGAGGGAGCAGTTCTTC
TRBD1	TRBV6-1	-	TRBJ2-7	CASRFLGTDTYEQYF	TGTGCCAGCCGTTTCCTGGGGACAGATACCTACGAGCAGTACTTC
-	TRBV12-5	-	TRBJ2-5	CASGLENQETQYF	TGTGCTAGTGGTTTGGAGAATCAAGAGACCCAGTACTTC
TRBD1	TRBV2	-	TRBJ2-1	CASSVDRSGNEQFF	TGTGCCAGCAGTGTGGACAGGTCGGGCAATGAGCAGTTCTTC
-	TRBV28	-	TRBJ1-2	CASSPRATLWRGYTF	TGTGCCAGCAGTCCGAGGGCAACCCTCTGGAGGGGCTACACCTTC
-	TRBV4-2	-	TRBJ2-7	CASSLVGGDSYEQYF	TGTGCCAGCAGCTTGGTCGGAGGCGACTCCTACGAGCAGTACTTC
-	TRBV18	once	TRBJ2-2	CASSPRGTSSGELFF	TGTGCCAGCTCACCAAGAGGGACTTCGTCCGGGGAGCTGTTTTTT
-	TRBV5-1	-	TRBJ1-4	CASSLVGATNEKLFF	TGCGCCAGCAGCTTGGTGGGTGCAACTAATGAAAAACTGTTTTTT
-	TRBV5-1	few	TRBJ1-1	CASKGETEAFF	TGCGCCAGCAAGGGGGAAACTGAAGCTTTCTTT
-	TRBV2	-	TRBJ2-1	CASRGRGEQFF	TGTGCCAGCAGGGGCAGGGGTGAGCAGTTCTTC
-	TRBV9	once	TRBJ2-3	CASSVGDNQTPDTQYF	TGTGCCAGCAGCGTAGGAGACAACCAGACCCCAGATACGCAGTATTTT
TRBD1	TRBV19	-	TRBJ1-1	CASGGQGGLMNTEAFF	TGTGCCAGTGGAGGACAGGGGGGACTGATGAACACTGAAGCTTTCTTT
-	TRBV2	-	TRBJ1-4	CASSEESSDREKLFF	TGTGCCAGCAGTGAAGAGAGCTCGGACCGTGAAAAACTGTTTTTT
-	TRBV11-2	-	TRBJ2-7	CASSLVRGQQYF	TGTGCCAGCAGCTTAGTTAGGGGCCAGCAGTACTTC
-	TRBV28	-	TRBJ2-1	CASSLLASYNEQFF	TGTGCCAGCAGTTTACTAGCGTCCTACAATGAGCAGTTCTTC
-	TRBV18	few	TRBJ1-5	CASSPAPTGDQPQHF	TGTGCCAGCTCACCAGCCCCCACAGGCGATCAGCCCCAGCATTTT
TRBD1	TRBV7-2	once	TRBJ2-1	CASSPGDRGGSYNEQFF	TGTGCCAGCAGCCCGGGGGACAGGGGGGGCTCCTACAATGAGCAGTTCTTC
-	TRBV5-4	-	TRBJ2-3	CASSSSWGTDTQYF	TGTGCCAGCAGCTCTAGTTGGGGCACAGATACGCAGTATTTT
-	TRBV6-1	-	TRBJ2-5	CASSEAGGKGTQYF	TGTGCCAGCAGTGAAGCGGGCGGCAAAGGCACCCAGTACTTC
TRBD2	TRBV9	few	TRBJ2-1	CASTPLAGDVLGWNEQFF	TGTGCCAGCACGCCACTAGCGGGAGATGTACTGGGGTGGAATGAGCAGTTCTTC
TRBD2	TRBV7-2	-	TRBJ2-4	CASSLQPGTSGRSNIQYF	TGTGCCAGCAGCCTTCAGCCCGGGACTAGCGGCCGGTCGAACATTCAGTACTTC
-	TRBV5-4	few	TRBJ2-3	CASSLLEGKGTDTQYF	TGTGCCAGCAGTTTATTGGAGGGTAAGGGTACAGATACGCAGTATTTT
TRBD1	TRBV29-1	-	TRBJ2-3	CSVLGTGTDTQYF	TGCAGCGTCCTCGGGACAGGCACAGATACGCAGTATTTT
-	TRBV4-1	-	TRBJ2-1	CASSQDLGIGQFF	TGCGCCAGCAGCCAAGATTTAGGGATAGGGCAGTTCTTC
-	TRBV6-5	-	TRBJ2-7	CASSYSIGDSYEQYF	TGTGCCAGCAGTTACTCGATTGGGGATTCCTACGAGCAGTACTTC
-	TRBV10-2	few	TRBJ1-1	CASRDPNTEAFF	TGCGCCAGCAGGGATCCGAACACTGAAGCTTTCTTT
TRBD2	TRBV28	-	TRBJ2-7	CASSGSGGRYEQYF	TGTGCCAGCAGTGGCAGCGGGGGGCGATACGAGCAGTACTTC
-	TRBV9	-	TRBJ1-1	CASSPGNLNTEAFF	TGTGCCAGCAGCCCTGGGAATTTGAACACTGAAGCTTTCTTT
-	TRBV15	once	TRBJ2-3	CATSSGPDTQYF	TGTGCCACCAGCAGCGGGCCAGATACGCAGTATTTT
-	TRBV11-2	-	TRBJ1-5	CASSLPGASQPQHF	TGTGCCAGCAGCTTACCAGGGGCGAGTCAGCCCCAGCATTTT
TRBD2	TRBV25-1	-	TRBJ2-3	CASSDPSGTDTQYF	TGTGCCAGCAGTGATCCTAGCGGGACAGATACGCAGTATTTT
TRBD2	TRBV9	few	TRBJ2-3	CASSGGTSGSWGTDTQYF	TGTGCCAGCAGCGGAGGGACTAGCGGGAGTTGGGGCACAGATACGCAGTATTTT
-	TRBV27	few	TRBJ1-1	CASRVTGNTEAFF	TGTGCCAGCAGAGTAACAGGGAACACTGAAGCTTTCTTT
-	TRBV6-1	-	TRBJ2-3	CASSDGGLYPDTQYF	TGTGCCAGCAGTGATGGAGGGTTATACCCAGATACGCAGTATTTT
-	TRBV5-4	-	TRBJ2-3	CASSLGLARGDTQYF	TGTGCCAGCAGCTTGGGCCTAGCGAGGGGAGATACGCAGTATTTT
-	TRBV7-9	-	TRBJ1-4	CASSLKGRDEKLFF	TGTGCCAGCAGCTTAAAGGGTAGGGATGAAAAACTGTTTTTT
-	TRBV19	-	TRBJ2-6	CASSPPWSVSGANVLTF	TGTGCCAGTAGTCCCCCGTGGTCTGTCTCTGGGGCCAACGTCCTGACTTTC
-	TRBV30	-	TRBJ2-7	CAWSGQGYEQYF	TGTGCCTGGAGTGGGCAGGGCTACGAGCAGTACTTC
TRBD1	TRBV5-4	-	TRBJ1-1	CASSLQGPTEAFF	TGTGCCAGCAGCTTACAGGGGCCCACTGAAGCTTTCTTT
TRBD1	TRBV5-4	-	TRBJ1-1	CASSAGAGTATTEAFF	TGTGCCAGCAGTGCCGGAGCCGGGACAGCCACTACTGAAGCTTTCTTT
TRBD1	TRBV19	-	TRBJ1-1	CASSTSRTGRTEAFF	TGTGCCAGTAGTACCTCACGGACAGGGAGGACTGAAGCTTTCTTT
TRBD1	TRBV2	-	TRBJ1-5	CASQSGTGNQPQHF	TGTGCCAGCCAGTCCGGGACAGGCAATCAGCCCCAGCATTTT
-	TRBV5-6	-	TRBJ1-6	CASSLARSPLHF	TGTGCCAGCAGCTTGGCGCGTTCACCCCTCCACTTT
-	TRBV7-9	-	TRBJ1-2	CASSLEGRDYGYTF	TGTGCCAGCAGCTTAGAGGGCAGGGACTATGGCTACACCTTC
-	TRBV6-5	-	TRBJ2-7	CASSEQGSYEQYF	TGTGCCAGCAGTGAGCAGGGGTCGTACGAGCAGTACTTC